What follows is one T cell receptor beta chain and its context. The CDR3 consists of 14 residues. Germline assignment: CDR1 SGHKS and CDR2 YYEKEE (reference sequence). With 6 bases clipped from V and 12 bases from J, the junction kept 12 bases outside the gene matches. These data come from a study of blood T cell repertoires in COVID-19. The overall study: PBMCs, B-cell-depleted T cells, or T cells were the source of the cDNA or gDNA that made up the material.

Authors' data handling: Cell counts per sample came from amplifying reference gene primers. Produced via immunoSEQ multiplex PCR; TCRdb's table is partial and in-frame only. That table furnishes V, J and clone size, whereas the DNA furnished D and trimming. This table has more than 250,000 clones, roughly nine tenths appearing once. Cohort assignment relied on participant-reported clinical history. Cohort 3 recovered donors had two negative PCRs, clearance, or symptom resolution. The chain couples TRBV5-5 to TRBJ2-4, with 10 bases matching TRBD1. Sequencing was carried out using PBMCs or T cells enriched from blood (not recorded which). The source is a woman aged 25 to 39 who had recovered from COVID-19. For the CDR3, the DNA is TGTGCCAGCATCCTAGGACAGGGGGAAAAGGATCAGTACTTC. Protein sequence: CASILGQGEKDQYF. The full variable domain, with the rest looked up from reference TRBV5-5 and TRBJ2-4, is DAGVTQSPTHLIKTRGQQVTLRCSPISGHKSVSWYQQVLGQGPQFIFQYYEKEERGRGNFPDRFSARQFPNYSSELNVNALLLGDSALYLCASILGQGEKDQYFGAGTRLSVL.